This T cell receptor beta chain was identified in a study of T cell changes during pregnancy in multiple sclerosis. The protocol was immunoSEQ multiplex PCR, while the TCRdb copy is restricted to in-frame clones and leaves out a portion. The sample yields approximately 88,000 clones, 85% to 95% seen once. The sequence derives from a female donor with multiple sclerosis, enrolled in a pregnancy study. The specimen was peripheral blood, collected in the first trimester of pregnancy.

The CDR3 sequence: CAWQTGTSGYNEQFF. The CDR3 DNA reads TGTGCCTGGCAAACCGGGACTAGCGGCTACAATGAGCAGTTCTTC. The V call is TRBV30, the J call TRBJ2-1; TRBD2 agrees at 11 bases. Germline V CDR1 and CDR2: GTSNPN, SVGIG (reference sequence). There are 15 residues in the CDR3. V was pared by 5 bases and J by 3 bases, with 6 bases of the junction left unmatched.